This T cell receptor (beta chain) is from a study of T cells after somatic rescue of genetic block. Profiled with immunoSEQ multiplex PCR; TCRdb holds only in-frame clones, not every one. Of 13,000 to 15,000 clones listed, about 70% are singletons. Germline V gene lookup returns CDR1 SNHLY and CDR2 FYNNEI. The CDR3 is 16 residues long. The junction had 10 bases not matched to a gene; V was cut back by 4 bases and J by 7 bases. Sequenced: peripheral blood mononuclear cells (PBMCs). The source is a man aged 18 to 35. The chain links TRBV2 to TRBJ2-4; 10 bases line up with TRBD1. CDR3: CASSARRQGAYNIQYF. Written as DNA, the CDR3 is TGTGCCAGCAGTGCTAGGAGACAGGGGGCTTATAACATTCAGTACTTC.